This T cell receptor beta chain was identified in a study of response to subunit inactivated influenza vaccine. TCRdb fed the RT-PCR reads into MiXCR, producing one record per CDR3 protein. The data show about 780,000 distinct CDR3 sequences, approximately 17% seen once. The CDR3 totals 13 residues. Trimming shortened V by 3 bases and J by 3 bases, and 12 bases separated the two germline ends. Germline CDR1 is DFQATT and CDR2 is SNEGSKA (reference sequence). The sample in question was PBMCs from blood, obtained less than 6 days after vaccination. The chain uses TRBV20-1 and TRBJ2-7; unclear D gene. This TCR was sampled from a man aged 50-59 years who received an inactivated influenza vaccine. CDR3 DNA sequence: TGCAGTGCTAGCGGTGGAGCCCTCTACGAGCAGTACTTC. It translates to CSASGGALYEQYF.